This entry is about one T cell receptor beta chain. Its antigen is unknown. The data stem from a study of shared clonotypes between healthy human individuals. Study-wide points: It was anticipated that sequencing depth would influence how many clonotypes donors shared. Relative to their counterparts shared across all four donors, non-shared clonotypes exhibited diminished generation probabilities. Naive CD4 clonotypes were shared across several donors at approximately 5.3%. Memory subsets had estimated richness that was generally smaller than that of naive subsets.

Clones were read by immunoSEQ multiplex PCR, and TCRdb kept only the in-frame ones, dropping some. The sample has around 100,000 clones; approximately 70% are singletons. The CDR3 is 15 residues long. The germline gives CDR1 SGHDT, CDR2 YYEEEE. V gave up 5 bases and J gave up 0 bases, with 11 bases separating them. V and J are TRBV5-6 and TRBJ2-2; the D gene is possibly TRBD1 (5 bases). The sequence came from a young woman in good health. The source material was memory CD8+ T cells sorted from blood. The subset is: CD45RO+ cells pooled with CCR7-negative TemRA cells. The CDR3, as DNA: TGTGCCAGCAGGCCAGGGCAGTCGAACACCGGGGAGCTGTTTTTT. Translation: CASRPGQSNTGELFF.